Included here is one T cell receptor beta chain sequence, with context. Its antigen is unidentified. These data belong to a study of T cell responses to AZD1222 COVID-19 vaccine. Study-level findings and limits: In a largely white British group with more females than males, clonal diversity was possibly underestimated.

Method: immunoSEQ multiplex PCR; TCRdb's copy keeps in-frame clones and lacks some. Of about 100,000 clones in the sample, around 90% were seen once. This TCR came from an adult in good health. Sequenced material: peripheral blood, taken on day 0 of AZD1222 vaccination.

CDR3 in amino acids: CASSLDGGKFTPLHF. DNA for the CDR3: TGTGCCAGCAGCTTAGACGGCGGGAAATTTACACCCCTCCACTTT. This chain uses TRBV11-2 with TRBJ1-6; D is uncertain. V lost 0 bases and J lost 11, with 14 bases in between. The germline V gene has CDR1 SGHAT and CDR2 FQNNGV. The CDR3 is 15 amino acids.